This T cell receptor beta chain was profiled in a study of blood T cell repertoires in COVID-19. Study summary: Nucleic acid was either cDNA or gDNA, and it came from T cells, B-cell-depleted T cells, or PBMCs.

This clone was seen a single time. The protocol was immunoSEQ multiplex PCR, while the TCRdb copy is restricted to in-frame clones and leaves out a portion. The sample carries approximately 75,000 clones, 86% recorded once. The germline V gene encodes CDR1 SGHDT and CDR2 YYEEEE. Trimming at V came to 4 bases and at J to 3 bases, leaving 5 bases not matched to a gene. The CDR3 is 14 amino acids. Those enrolled in Seattle joined during active infection and were followed longitudinally afterward. The sequence was collected from a man older than 75 with COVID-19, enrolled during active disease. The sequenced sample was peripheral blood. This chain links TRBV5-6 with TRBJ1-2; 8 bases align to TRBD1. In DNA form, the CDR3 reads TGTGCCAGCAGCCCGGGACAGGAGTACTATGGCTACACCTTC. Its protein product is CASSPGQEYYGYTF.